Listed here are 20 T cell receptor beta chains from one sample, sequenced in a study of control samples from healthy donors and cancer patients. Clones were sequenced by immunoSEQ multiplex PCR, and TCRdb holds only the in-frame ones, with some missing. The data show some 130,000 clones, with roughly 90% seen just once and more than 2% held by the top ten. The specimen was blood. The receptors derive from a man younger than 35 in good health.

This chain connects TRBV19 to TRBJ1-2; D gene unclear. Germline V gene lookup returns CDR1 LNHDA and CDR2 SQIVND (reference sequence). The CDR3 length is 15 residues. Trimming shortened V by 1 base and J by 4 bases, and 13 bases separated the two germline ends. In DNA form, the CDR3 reads TGTGCCAGTAGTATAGTCCTGATAAGCGCCTATGGCTACACCTTC. Its translation: CASSIVLISAYGYTF.

This rearrangement joins TRBV6-5 to TRBJ1-6; 7 nucleotides agree with TRBD1. The germline V gene has CDR1 MNHEY and CDR2 SVGAGI. V shed 5 bases, J shed 9 bases, and the junction held 10 bases outside the gene matches. The CDR3 is 15 residues long. CDR3 sequence: CASSLLQGRGSPLHF. The CDR3 DNA follows: TGTGCCAGCAGTCTTTTACAGGGGAGAGGTTCACCCCTCCACTTT.

The chain combines TRBV7-9 with TRBJ1-1; D is unclear. The CDR3 sequence is 12 residues long. The V end lost 3 bases, the J end lost 2 bases, and 4 bases lay between the germline ends. CDR1 is SEHNR and CDR2 is FQNEAQ in the germline V gene (reference sequence). In DNA form, the CDR3 reads TGTGCCAGCAGCTTTGATAACACTGAAGCTTTCTTT. This translates into CASSFDNTEAFF.

This clone was detected once. The rearrangement links TRBV10-3 to TRBJ1-1, with a possible D match to TRBD1 (6 bases). Germline V gene data show CDR1 as ENHRY and CDR2 as SYGVKD. V was pared by 6 bases and J by 6 bases, with 11 bases between. The CDR3 has 12 amino acids. CDR3 sequence (DNA): TGTGCCATCAGAGCACAGGGTTCTGAAGCTTTCTTT. This sequence encodes CAIRAQGSEAFF.

This sequence joins TRBV28 and TRBJ1-2, with D hard to call. The CDR3 has 12 residues. Germline lookup yields CDR1 MDHEN and CDR2 SYDVKM. V lost 4 bases to trimming and J lost 7 bases, with 10 bases between them. The CDR3 DNA reads TGTGCCAGCAGTTCCCCGCCGGGTGGCTACACCTTC. Amino acid sequence: CASSSPPGGYTF.

CDR3 bases: TGCGCCAGCAGTGAGTCTCGGAGCGATGAGCAGTTCTTC. Amino acid sequence: CASSESRSDEQFF. The chain is built from TRBV10-1 and TRBJ2-1; D uncertain. V lost 0 bases and J lost 8, with 8 bases in between. Per germline, CDR1 WNHNN and CDR2 SYGVQD (reference sequence). CDR3 size: 13 residues.

This chain uses TRBV6-2 or TRBV6-3 with TRBJ2-7; 10 nucleotides line up with TRBD1. Per germline, CDR1 MNHEY and CDR2 SVGEGT. This CDR3 contains 14 residues. Germline trimming cut 6 bases from V and 4 bases from J; bases unmatched to any gene: 6. The CDR3 reads CASSTRTGGYEQYF. The CDR3 bases are TGTGCCAGCAGCACCCGGACAGGGGGGTACGAGCAGTACTTC.

This chain connects TRBV7-6 to TRBJ2-5; TRBD2 might be the D (5 bases). The V gene lost 6 bases and the J gene lost 5 bases, with 19 bases spanning the gap. From germline, CDR1 is SGHVS and CDR2 FNYEAQ. The CDR3 runs to 15 residues. The CDR3 region is CASSFNPGNGETQYF. CDR3 DNA: TGTGCCAGCAGTTTCAACCCCGGGAATGGTGAGACCCAGTACTTC.

The chain couples TRBV2 to TRBJ2-3; maybe TRBD1 (5 bases). The CDR3 length is 15 residues. From germline, CDR1 is SNHLY and CDR2 FYNNEI. Trimming removed 6 bases at V and 1 base at J, with 14 bases between. The CDR3 here is CASSPRAARTDTQYF. DNA for the CDR3: TGTGCCAGCAGCCCCAGGGCGGCTCGCACAGATACGCAGTATTTT. Based on the CDR3 plus reference TRBV2 and TRBJ2-3, the full variable domain is EPEVTQTPSHQVTQMGQEVILRCVPISNHLYFYWYRQILGQKVEFLVSFYNNEISEKSEIFDDQFSVERPDGSNFTLKIRSTKLEDSAMYFCASSPRAARTDTQYFGPGTRLTVL.

The CDR3 loop reads CASSQDLGGTLSEQYF. CDR3 coding DNA: TGTGCCAGCAGCCAAGACCTCGGGGGTACCCTTTCTGAGCAGTACTTC. The chain uses TRBV3-1 (or the pseudogene TRBV3-2) and TRBJ2-7; perhaps TRBD2 as D (6 bases). CDR3 size: 16 residues. V was shortened by 0 bases and J by 7 bases, with 19 bases between the two germline ends. Germline V gene lookup returns CDR1 LGHDT and CDR2 YNNKEL (reference sequence).

The rearrangement joins TRBV5-6 to TRBJ2-5; D remains unclear. The ends were cut back, 1 base at V and 2 bases at J, with 6 bases in the middle. The CDR3 runs to 13 residues. Germline CDR1 and CDR2: SGHDT and YYEEEE. CDR3 residues: CASSLSPQETQYF. The CDR3, as DNA: TGTGCCAGCAGCTTGAGTCCTCAAGAGACCCAGTACTTC.

V and J are TRBV28 and TRBJ1-5, with 9 bases matching TRBD1. V was pared by 4 bases and J by 4 bases, with 8 bases of the junction left unmatched. The CDR3 is 16 amino acids. From germline, CDR1 is MDHEN and CDR2 SYDVKM. CDR3 residues: CASSYTAGTGNQPQHF. CDR3 bases: TGTGCCAGCAGTTATACAGCCGGGACAGGGAATCAGCCCCAGCATTTT.

J is TRBJ1-4 and V is TRBV7-9; D gene ambiguous. V was trimmed by 1 base and J by 0 bases, leaving 9 bases between them. Looked up from germline, CDR1 is SEHNR and CDR2 is FQNEAQ (reference sequence). The CDR3 is 16 amino acids. CDR3 amino acids: CASSLVERTTNEKLFF. The CDR3 nucleotides are TGTGCCAGCAGCTTAGTCGAGCGGACAACTAATGAAAAACTGTTTTTT.

The chain is built from TRBV30 and TRBJ2-7; 8 nucleotides match TRBD1. The V gene end was trimmed by 8 bases and the J gene end by 6 bases; junction bases not matched to a gene: 12. The V gene's germline CDR1 is GTSNPN and CDR2 SVGIG (reference sequence). CDR3 length: 13 residues. Here the CDR3 DNA reads TGTGCCAGAGAAGCCGGACAGGGTACCGAGCAGTACTTC. Its protein product is CAREAGQGTEQYF.

The chain has TRBV4-2 and TRBJ1-6; D perhaps matches TRBD1 (6 bases). Germline V gene data show CDR1 as LGHNA and CDR2 as YNFKEQ. V gave up 1 base and J gave up 10 bases, with 11 bases separating them. The length of the CDR3 is 14 residues. The CDR3 region is CASSQGDIQSPLHF. CDR3 DNA sequence: TGTGCCAGCAGCCAAGGGGACATCCAATCACCCCTCCACTTT.

The chain combines TRBV25-1 with TRBJ2-3; no definite D call. CDR3 length: 15 residues. Germline V gene sequence: CDR1 MGHDK, CDR2 SYGVNS. The V end was cut by 7 bases, the J end by 2 bases, with 16 bases between. The CDR3 loop is CASIPAGRFTDTQYF. DNA for the CDR3: TGTGCCAGCATTCCAGCAGGTAGATTCACAGATACGCAGTATTTT.

This clone was counted a few times. The chain recombines TRBV6-1 with TRBJ1-5; no clear D. Trimming took off 0 bases at V and 4 bases at J, with 19 bases between the two ends. Looked up from germline, CDR1 is MNHNS and CDR2 is SASEGT. The CDR3 loop spans 18 amino acids. The CDR3 is CASSEAVWGAGVNQPQHF. CDR3 in DNA: TGTGCCAGCAGTGAAGCGGTGTGGGGAGCCGGGGTAAATCAGCCCCAGCATTTT.

The chain employs TRBV7-2 and TRBJ2-5; unclear D gene. V lost 1 base and J 2 bases, leaving 8 bases between the germline ends. Germline CDR1 and CDR2: SGHTA and FQGNSA. The CDR3 length is 14 residues. The CDR3 coding sequence is TGTGCCAGCAGCTTAGAGCAAGCACAAGAGACCCAGTACTTC. It codes for CASSLEQAQETQYF.

V and J are TRBV19 and TRBJ1-5; D remains unclear. This CDR3 region has 15 residues. Germline loops: CDR1 LNHDA, CDR2 SQIVND (reference sequence). Between the trimmed V and J ends, which lost 3 bases and 5 bases, there was a span of 14 bases. The CDR3 loop is CASSMGKGLYQPQHF. The CDR3 DNA reads TGTGCCAGTAGTATGGGTAAGGGATTATATCAGCCCCAGCATTTT.

This chain connects TRBV28 to TRBJ2-3, with D perhaps TRBD1 (5 bases). The CDR3 consists of 11 residues. V was cut by 5 bases and J by 7 bases, with 7 bases left in between. Germline CDR1 and CDR2: MDHEN and SYDVKM. In DNA, the CDR3 is TGTGCCAGCAGTGGGGCGAATACGCAGTATTTT. Amino acid sequence: CASSGANTQYF.